The entry below describes one TCR beta chain. The method was immunoSEQ multiplex PCR; TCRdb's version includes in-frame clones alone and lacks a portion of them. The top ten hold just under 0.0095% of the sample, which has 500,000 to 850,000 clones, around 87% seen once. This entry comes from a study of shared T cell receptors in the human thymus. CDR1 and CDR2 (germline): SGDLS, YYNGEE. The length of the CDR3 is 18 residues. V gave up 0 bases and J gave up 8 bases; unmatched junction bases: 14. The sample was also reused in another study, on human thymus T cells. That source notes: Obtained as resections during corrective heart surgery, the thymus tissue was then studied. Usage of V and J genes appeared biased in thymic and blood repertoires. There were highly overlapping thymic repertoires among unrelated individuals, as related research reported.

The clonotype originates from a boy under two years old with a congenital heart defect. The sample was thymocytes. The chain uses TRBV9 and TRBJ2-1, with 10 bases lining up with TRBD2. The CDR3 DNA sequence: TGTGCCAGCAGCGTAGAGGGGCTGGGTAGCGGGGGGTTCCATGAGCAGTTCTTC. Translated, it gives CASSVEGLGSGGFHEQFF.